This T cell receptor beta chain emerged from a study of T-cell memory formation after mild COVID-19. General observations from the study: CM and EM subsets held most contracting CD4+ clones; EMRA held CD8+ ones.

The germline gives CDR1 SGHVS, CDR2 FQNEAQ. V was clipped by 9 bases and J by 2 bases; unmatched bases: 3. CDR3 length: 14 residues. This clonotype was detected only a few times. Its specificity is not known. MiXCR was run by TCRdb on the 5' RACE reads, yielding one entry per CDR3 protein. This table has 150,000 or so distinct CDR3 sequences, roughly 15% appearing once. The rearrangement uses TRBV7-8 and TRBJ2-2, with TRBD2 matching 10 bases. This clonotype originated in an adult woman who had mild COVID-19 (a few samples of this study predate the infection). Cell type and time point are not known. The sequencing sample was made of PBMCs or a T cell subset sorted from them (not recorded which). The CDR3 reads CARGTSDNTGELFF. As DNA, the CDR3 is TGTGCCAGAGGGACTAGCGATAACACCGGGGAGCTGTTTTTT.